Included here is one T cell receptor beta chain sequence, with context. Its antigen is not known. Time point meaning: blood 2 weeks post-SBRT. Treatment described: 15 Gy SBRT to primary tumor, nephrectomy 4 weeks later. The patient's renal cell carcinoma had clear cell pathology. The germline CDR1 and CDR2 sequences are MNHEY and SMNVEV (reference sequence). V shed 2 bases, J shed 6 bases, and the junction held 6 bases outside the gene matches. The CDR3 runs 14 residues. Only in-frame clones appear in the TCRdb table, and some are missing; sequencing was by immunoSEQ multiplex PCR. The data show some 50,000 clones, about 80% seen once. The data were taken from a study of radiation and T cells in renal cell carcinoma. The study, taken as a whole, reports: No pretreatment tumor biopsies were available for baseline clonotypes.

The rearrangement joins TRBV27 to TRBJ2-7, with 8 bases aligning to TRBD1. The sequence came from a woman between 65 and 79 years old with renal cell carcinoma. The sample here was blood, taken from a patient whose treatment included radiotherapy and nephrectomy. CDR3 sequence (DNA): TGTGCCAGCAGTTTAAGCCCAGGGGGCTCCGAGCAGTACTTC. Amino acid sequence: CASSLSPGGSEQYF.